Listed below are T cell receptor beta chains from one sample, sequenced in a study of cytomegalovirus exposure and HLA in healthy donors. Data came from immunoSEQ multiplex PCR; TCRdb stores just in-frame clones and leaves some out. Seen here are under 200,000 clones, 70% to 80% observed once, and the top ten hold 2.4%. The sequenced sample consisted of PBMCs. These receptors all come from a man aged 60-69 years in good health and CMV-seronegative. The CDR3 runs from the conserved cysteine through the conserved F or W. A D gene is named only where the DNA matches it firmly. Clone size, where shown, is once, few, many, or a class for clones that have expanded.

v_call,j_call,clone_size,d_call,cdr3_nt,cdr3_aa
TRBV6-1,TRBJ2-1,few,TRBD2,TGTGCCAGCCGGGTGGGACTAGCGGGGAATGAGCAGTTCTTC,CASRVGLAGNEQFF
TRBV4-3,TRBJ1-1,-,-,TGCGCCAGCAGCCAAGATGTGGGAGGGTACACTGAAGCTTTCTTT,CASSQDVGGYTEAFF
TRBV6-1,TRBJ1-2,-,-,TGTGCCAGCAGAAGGGGAGGGGATGGACCCTATGGCTACACCTTC,CASRRGGDGPYGYTF
TRBV27,TRBJ1-2,-,-,TGTGCCAGCAGTCCAGGGTCCCGGTATGGCTACCCCTTC,CASSPGSRYGYPF
TRBV6-4,TRBJ2-7,few,TRBD2,TGTGCCAGCAGTGACTCCAGGACTAGCGGGAGGGCGGGGGAGCAGTACTTC,CASSDSRTSGRAGEQYF
TRBV6-5,TRBJ2-7,-,-,TGTGCCAGCAGTTCCCGCTCAGTCTCCTACGAGCAGTACTTC,CASSSRSVSYEQYF
TRBV29-1,TRBJ1-2,-,-,TGCAGCGTTGAAGCCGCGCCAAATAACTATGGCTACCCCTTC,CSVEAAPNNYGYPF
TRBV29-1,TRBJ1-2,-,-,-,CSVSVLGQGSYTF
TRBV6-1,TRBJ1-5,-,TRBD1,TGTGCCAGCGCCTTAGGACAGGGAGATCAGCCCCAGCATTTT,CASALGQGDQPQHF
TRBV29-1,TRBJ1-4,-,-,TGCAGCGTTGTGGGGGTAGACGGCCGGGGGGAAAAACTGTTTTTT,CSVVGVDGRGEKLFF
TRBV9,TRBJ2-5,-,-,TGTGCCAGCAGCGAGAGACGGCGGGCCAATTTAGAGACCCAGTACTTC,CASSERRRANLETQYF
TRBV7-7,TRBJ2-7,-,TRBD2,TGTGCTAGCAGTTCCGGACTAGCGGGGGGCTCCTACGAGCAGTACTTC,CASSSGLAGGSYEQYF
TRBV5-6,TRBJ2-5,-,TRBD2,TGTGCCAGCAGTCCGGCGGGGGGCCCGGGGGAGACCCAGTACTTC,CASSPAGGPGETQYF
TRBV5-1,TRBJ1-1,few,TRBD1,TGCGCCAGCAGCCCCAGGGGGCGTAACACTGAAGCTTTCTTT,CASSPRGRNTEAFF
TRBV28,TRBJ2-7,-,-,TGTGCCAGCAGTTTACAAGGACTGAGGTGGGTCGAGCAGTACTTC,CASSLQGLRWVEQYF
TRBV5-4,TRBJ2-7,-,TRBD2,TGTGCCAGCAGCTTGGGGGAGGGCTCCTACGAGCAGTACTTC,CASSLGEGSYEQYF
TRBV9,TRBJ1-1,-,-,TGTGCCAGCAGCGCAGGGGTATTGATCCCTGAAGCTTTCTTT,CASSAGVLIPEAFF
TRBV19,TRBJ2-2,few,TRBD2,TGTGCCAGTAGGGGACTAGCGTCCGGGGAGCTGTTTTTT,CASRGLASGELFF
TRBV6-5,TRBJ1-6,-,-,TGTGCCACGCGACGGGTGGGAGGGTCACCCCTCCACTTT,CATRRVGGSPLHF
TRBV5-4,TRBJ1-4,-,-,TGTGCCAGCAGCCCTGGGGGGGCCAGAGGCAATGAAAAACTGTTTTTT,CASSPGGARGNEKLFF
TRBV2,TRBJ1-5,-,-,TGTGCCAGCAGTGAAAACAGGCGCGATCAGCCCCAGCATTTT,CASSENRRDQPQHF
TRBV5-4,TRBJ2-5,-,-,TGTGCCAGCAGCTTGCAACAGGATTCCCAGTACTTC,CASSLQQDSQYF
TRBV5-4,TRBJ2-3,-,TRBD2,TGTGCCAGCAGCTTGGGTTCTAGCGGGGCCACAGATACGCAGTATTTT,CASSLGSSGATDTQYF